The present entry profiles one T cell receptor (beta chain) with its context. Antigen unknown. The sample is drawn from a study of cytomegalovirus exposure and HLA in healthy donors. 13 Jbeta primers and 60 Vbeta primers were used for the PCR. Some clones are missing from TCRdb's copy, which holds only in-frame ones; the method was immunoSEQ multiplex PCR. Of 150,000 or so clones listed, 73% are singletons. General study results and limits: Indistinguishability led to the exclusion of some V segments, TRBV6-2 and TRBV6-3 included. Prior analysis indicated that the majority of TCR beta V segments exhibited productivity approximately 90% or approximately 30% of the time. Cytomegalovirus association was assigned to some 160 TCR beta chains. TCR beta sequences numbering some 17,000 were associated with HLA alleles at 0.05 false discovery rate in a later analysis.

The CDR3 has 15 residues. J gave up 7 bases and V 2 bases, and 8 bases lay outside the gene matches. Germline CDR1 reads SGDLS; CDR2 reads YYNGEE. The gene calls are TRBV9 and TRBJ2-2; TRBD2 matches at 7 bases. Sequenced input: PBMCs. The clonotype comes from a woman aged 18-35 years in good health and CMV-seronegative. CDR3 protein: CASSVGTTWGGELFF. The CDR3 DNA sequence: TGTGCCAGCAGCGTTGGGACTACCTGGGGCGGGGAGCTGTTTTTT. The full variable domain, with the rest looked up from reference TRBV9 and TRBJ2-2, is DSGVTQTPKHLITATGQRVTLRCSPRSGDLSVYWYQQSLDQGLQFLIQYYNGEERAKGNILERFSAQQFPDLHSELNLSSLELGDSALYFCASSVGTTWGGELFFGEGSRLTVL.